The 2 T cell receptor beta chains below were found in one sample sequenced in a study of long-term antiretroviral therapy in people with HIV. It was version v3.0 of the immunoSEQ assay that was run at survey level. The assay was immunoSEQ multiplex PCR, and TCRdb's table has in-frame clones only and misses some. The table includes about 33,000 clones, roughly 80% detected once. The specimen comprised unsorted PBMCs, sampled 2 years after starting antiretroviral therapy. Receptor source: a woman between 50 and 59 years old with HIV.

The CDR3 DNA reads TGTGCCAGCAGCCCAGGGACTAGCACAGATACGCAGTATTTT. It yields the protein CASSPGTSTDTQYF. This chain connects TRBV7-2 to TRBJ2-3; TRBD2 might be the D (6 bases). The V gene lost 5 bases and the J gene lost 0 bases, with 9 bases spanning the gap. The germline CDR1 and CDR2 sequences are SGHTA and FQGNSA. There are 14 residues in the CDR3.

The CDR3 region is CASSFSSSYEQYV. In nucleotides, the CDR3 is TGTGCCAGCAGCTTTTCCAGTTCCTACGAGCAGTACGTC. V and J are TRBV7-2 and TRBJ2-7; D is unresolved. Germline CDR1 and CDR2: SGHTA and FQGNSA. The CDR3 has 13 residues. Trimming removed 3 bases at V and 1 base at J, with 7 bases between.